This record concerns one T cell receptor beta chain sequence. These data come from a study of CD8 T cells in Susac syndrome. Germline CDR1 reads MDHEN; CDR2 reads SYDVKM. CDR3 length equals 14 residues. V was clipped by 6 bases and J by 9 bases, with 17 bases between them. TCR beta sequencing was performed on blood CD8+ and CD4+ T cells. Healthy donors served as age- and sex-matched controls. Roughly 0.5 to 1 ug RNA was reverse transcribed with random hexamers. Multiplex immunoSEQ PCR targeted 54 Vbeta and 13 Jbeta TCR beta segments. One entry per CDR3 protein, called by TCRdb with MiXCR from the immunoSEQ multiplex PCR reads. The sample lists about 190,000 distinct CDR3 sequences; approximately 93% were seen once.

The V call is TRBV28, the J call TRBJ1-4; D is undetermined. Sample: CD4+ T cells from PBMCs. The receptor was derived from a human donor in good health. The CDR3 coding sequence is TGTGCCAGCAGAGCCAGCCCCGGGCATAAAAAACTGTTTTTT. Translation: CASRASPGHKKLFF. Drawing the rest from reference TRBV28 and TRBJ1-4, the complete variable domain is DVKVTQSSRYLVKRTGEKVFLECVQDMDHENMFWYRQDPGLGLRLIYFSYDVKMKEKGDIPEGYSVSREKKERFSLILESASTNQTSMYLCASRASPGHKKLFFGSGTQLSVL.